This T cell receptor (beta chain) was retrieved from a study of blood T cells in healthy people across ages. Whole-study findings and limits: CMV status of donors was unknown, possibly confounding expanded clonotype changes.

Through a sample-barcoded 5' primer and a J-beta primer mix, a second PCR was run for 7 to 11 cycles. TCRdb reanalysed the 5' RACE reads using MiXCR and keeps one entry per CDR3 protein. This table has around 1,500,000 distinct CDR3 sequences, 40% to 50% appearing once. This CDR3 contains 12 residues. CDR1 is SQVTM and CDR2 is ANQGSEA in the germline V gene. V gave up 6 bases and J gave up 1 base, with 9 bases separating them. A word on this clonotype: Its matching antigen is unknown.

This clonotype was obtained from a woman younger than 35 in good health. The V call is TRBV29-1, the J call TRBJ1-1, with D uncertain. The material sequenced was blood. The CDR3 reads CSVILWNTEAFF. Here the CDR3 DNA reads TGCAGCGTCATTCTCTGGAACACTGAAGCTTTCTTT.